This T cell receptor (beta chain) was captured in a study of CD8+ T cells in alopecia areata. Overall study context: Treated patients swallowed 5 to 10 mg of oral tofacitinib twice daily. Severity in treated patients was scored by percentage of scalp area affected. Study findings and constraints: Tofacitinib significantly decreased scalp clonality and expanded CD8+ clones among top 100.

The germline V and J ends were trimmed by 1 base and 4 bases, with 6 bases remaining between them. This CDR3 contains 14 residues. Germline values: CDR1 SGDLS, CDR2 YYNGEE. Details on this clone: The antigen remains undetermined.

Extraction of RNA preceded its reverse transcription into cDNA, which served as the sequencing template. Using immunoSEQ multiplex PCR, the repertoire was profiled, and TCRdb retains in-frame clones only, with some absent. The sample carries about 210,000 clones, more than 45% recorded once. Documented treatment: oral pan-JAK inhibitor, 5-10 mg twice daily. Punch biopsies of lesional scalp, plus peripheral blood, were taken from alopecia areata patients. This receptor was taken from a human donor with alopecia areata. The material sequenced was CD4+ T cells sorted from blood, taken at week 4, from a patient treated with tofacitinib. This chain joins TRBV9 and TRBJ2-6; unclear D gene. This chain's CDR3 is CASSVSVGANVLTF. In DNA, the CDR3 is TGTGCCAGCAGCGTATCCGTCGGGGCCAACGTCCTGACTTTC.